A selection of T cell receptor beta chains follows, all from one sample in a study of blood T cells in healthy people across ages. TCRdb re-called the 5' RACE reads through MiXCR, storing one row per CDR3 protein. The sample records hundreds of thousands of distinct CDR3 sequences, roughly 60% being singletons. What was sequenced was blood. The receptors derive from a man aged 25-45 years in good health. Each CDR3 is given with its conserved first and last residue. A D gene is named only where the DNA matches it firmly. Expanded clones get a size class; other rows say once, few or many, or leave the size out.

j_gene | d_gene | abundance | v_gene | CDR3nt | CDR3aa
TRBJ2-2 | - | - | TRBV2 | TGTGCCAGCAGGGACTGGGGCGAGCTGTTTTTT | CASRDWGELFF
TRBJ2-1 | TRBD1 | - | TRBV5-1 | TGCGCCAGCAGCACACAGGGGGATGAGCAGTTCTTC | CASSTQGDEQFF
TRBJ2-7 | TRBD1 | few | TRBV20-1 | TGCAGTGCTAGTCAGGACAGGGGGCTATACGAGCAGTACTTC | CSASQDRGLYEQYF
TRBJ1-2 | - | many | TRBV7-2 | TGTGCCAGCAGCTTGGGGCCGAACTATGGCTACACCTTC | CASSLGPNYGYTF
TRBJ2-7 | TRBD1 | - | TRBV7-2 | TGTGCCAGCAGCTACGCCCGGGACAGCTACGAGCAGTACTTC | CASSYARDSYEQYF
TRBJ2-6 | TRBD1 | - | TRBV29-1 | TGCAGCGTGGTGGGGACAGGGAGCTCTGGGGCCAACGTCCTGACTTTC | CSVVGTGSSGANVLTF
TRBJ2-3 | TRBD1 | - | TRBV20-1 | TGCAGTGCCGCCCCCTTCGGGGGACAGGGGAGGATGGATACGCAGTATTTT | CSAAPFGGQGRMDTQYF
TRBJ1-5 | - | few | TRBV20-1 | TGCAGTGCTGAGACTCGTAATCAGCCCCAGCATTTT | CSAETRNQPQHF
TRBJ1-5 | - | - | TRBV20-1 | TGCAGTGCTAGTGTACACAATCAGCCCCAGCATTTT | CSASVHNQPQHF
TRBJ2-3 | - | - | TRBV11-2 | TGTGCCAGCAGCCGTAGTGGGGCTACGCAGTATTTT | CASSRSGATQYF
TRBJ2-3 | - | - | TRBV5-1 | TGCGCCAGCAGCCGCGACGGACCAGATACGCAGTATTTT | CASSRDGPDTQYF
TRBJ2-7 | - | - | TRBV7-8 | TGTGCCAGCAGCCCCCTTAGCGGTAGCTACGAGCAGTACTTC | CASSPLSGSYEQYF
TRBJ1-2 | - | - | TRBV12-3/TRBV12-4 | TGTGCCAGCTTCGTAGGGGTTGGCGGCTACACCTTC | CASFVGVGGYTF
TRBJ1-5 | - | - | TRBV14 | TGTGCCAGCAGGATAAATCAGAAGATCAATCAGCCCCAGCATTTT | CASRINQKINQPQHF
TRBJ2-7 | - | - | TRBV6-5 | TGTGCCAGCAGGCAAGCCGGGACAAGCTACGAGCAGTACTTC | CASRQAGTSYEQYF
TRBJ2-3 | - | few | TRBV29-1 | TGCAGCGTTGCCGGGCAGGGGGGTCCCACAGATACGCAGTATTTT | CSVAGQGGPTDTQYF
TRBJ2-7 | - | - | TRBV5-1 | TGCGCCAGCAGCTTGGAAGCTGGGATAGGGTCCTACGAGCAGTACTTC | CASSLEAGIGSYEQYF
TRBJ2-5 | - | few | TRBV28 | TGTGCCAGCACCTGGGCGTACCAAGAGACCCAGTACTTC | CASTWAYQETQYF
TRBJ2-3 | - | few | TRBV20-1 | TGCAGTGCCAGCCGGGGGTTTACTAGCACAGATACGCAGTATTTT | CSASRGFTSTDTQYF
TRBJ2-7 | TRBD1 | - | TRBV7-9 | TGTGCCAGCAGCTTAGTCTCAGGGGGTCAATTCGACGAGCAGTACTTC | CASSLVSGGQFDEQYF
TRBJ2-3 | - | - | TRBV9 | TGTGCCAGCAGCGAGCACACAGATACGCAGTATTTT | CASSEHTDTQYF
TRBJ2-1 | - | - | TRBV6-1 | TGTGCCAACGATAAGACAGGCGGGAATGAGCAGTTCTTC | CANDKTGGNEQFF
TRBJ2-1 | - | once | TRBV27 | TGTGCCAGCCGTAGTGGCGGAGAGGTCTCGGTTATTGAGCAGTTCTTC | CASRSGGEVSVIEQFF
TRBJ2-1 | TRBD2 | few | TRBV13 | TGTGCCAGCAGCGGATTCGGGGGGGTGCAGTTCTTC | CASSGFGGVQFF
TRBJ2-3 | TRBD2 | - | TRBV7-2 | TGTGCCAGCAGCTTAAAGGCGGGGGGGGTCACAGATACGCAGTATTTT | CASSLKAGGVTDTQYF
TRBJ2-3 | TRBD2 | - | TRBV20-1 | TGCAGTGCTAGAGTACCGGGGGGGCGCTCAGATACGCAGTATTTT | CSARVPGGRSDTQYF
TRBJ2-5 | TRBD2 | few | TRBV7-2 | TGTGCCAGCAGGCAACTAGCGGGAGTCTCAGAGACCCAGTACTTC | CASRQLAGVSETQYF
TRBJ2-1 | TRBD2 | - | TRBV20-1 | TGCAGTGCTCAGATCTACCGGGGGGCTAGCGGGAGGGCCTACTCCTACAATGAGCAGTTCTTC | CSAQIYRGASGRAYSYNEQFF
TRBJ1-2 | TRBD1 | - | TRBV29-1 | TGCAGCGTTGGGGGACAGGGGGCCTATGGCTACACCTTC | CSVGGQGAYGYTF
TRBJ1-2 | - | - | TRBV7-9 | TGTGCCAGCAGCTCCTCCAACGGGTATGGCTACACCTTC | CASSSSNGYGYTF
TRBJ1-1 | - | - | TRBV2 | TGTGCCAGCAGTGATTTTGCTCTAGGGAACACTGAAGCTTTCTTT | CASSDFALGNTEAFF
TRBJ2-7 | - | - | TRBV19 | TGTGCCAGTAGTTCCCGGGCCGAGAAGGGTGGCGAGCAGTACTTC | CASSSRAEKGGEQYF
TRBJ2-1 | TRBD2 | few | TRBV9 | TGTGCCAGCAGCGCCTACAGCGGGAGTCTGTTGAGTGGTGAGCAGTTCTTC | CASSAYSGSLLSGEQFF
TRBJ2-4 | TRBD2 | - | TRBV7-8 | TGTGCCAGCAGCTTTAGCCAGCGGGAGTGGGGAGCCAAAAACATTCAGTACTTC | CASSFSQREWGAKNIQYF
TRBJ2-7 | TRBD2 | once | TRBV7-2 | TGTGCCAGCAGCTTTAGCGGGGGGGCGGGCGAGCAGTACTTC | CASSFSGGAGEQYF
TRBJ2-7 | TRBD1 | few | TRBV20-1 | TGCAGTGCTTGGGACAGGGTGTCATCCTACGAGCAGTACTTC | CSAWDRVSSYEQYF
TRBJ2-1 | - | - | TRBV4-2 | TGTGCCAGCAGCCAAGAACGGTTAGGGAATGAGCAGTTCTTC | CASSQERLGNEQFF
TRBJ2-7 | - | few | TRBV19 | TGTGCCAGTAGTATAGGCACACCAGGAGAGCAGTACTTC | CASSIGTPGEQYF
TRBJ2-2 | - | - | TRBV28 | TGTGCCAGCAGTCCCACCTTTTGGGGGAACACCGGGGAGCTGTTTTTT | CASSPTFWGNTGELFF
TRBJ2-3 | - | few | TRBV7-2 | TGTGCCAGCAGCTTCGGGGGCTTCACAGATACGCAGTATTTT | CASSFGGFTDTQYF
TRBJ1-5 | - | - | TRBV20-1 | TGCAGTGCTAGATGGGGTAATCAGCCCCAGCATTTT | CSARWGNQPQHF
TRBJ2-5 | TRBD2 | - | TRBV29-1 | TGCAGCGTTGAAGATTGGGCTAGCGGGAGCCAAGAGACCCAGTACTTC | CSVEDWASGSQETQYF
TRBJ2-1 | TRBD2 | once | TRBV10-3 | TGTGCCATCAGGGGGACTAGCGGGGGCCCAGCGGCCTACAATGAGCAGTTCTTC | CAIRGTSGGPAAYNEQFF
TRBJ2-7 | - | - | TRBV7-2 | TGTGCCAGCAGCTTCCCGGACAGCCCGAGCTACGAGCAGTACTTC | CASSFPDSPSYEQYF
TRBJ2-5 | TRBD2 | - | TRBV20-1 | TGCAGTGCTCTTAGCGGGGGGACCCAGTACTTC | CSALSGGTQYF
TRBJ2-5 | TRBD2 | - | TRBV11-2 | TGTGCCAGCAGCTTGATAGGGAGGGAGTACTTC | CASSLIGREYF
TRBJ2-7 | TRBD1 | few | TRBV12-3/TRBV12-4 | TGTGCCAGCAGTTCCAAGGGACAGGGGCAGTACTTC | CASSSKGQGQYF
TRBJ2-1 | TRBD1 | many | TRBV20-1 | TGCAGTGCTCCGGGACAGGGACACAATGAGCAGTTCTTC | CSAPGQGHNEQFF
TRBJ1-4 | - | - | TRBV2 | TGTGCCAGCAATGGGAACGGACGGTGGGGAAATGAAAAACTGTTTTTT | CASNGNGRWGNEKLFF
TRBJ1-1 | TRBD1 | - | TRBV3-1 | TGTGCCAGCAGCCAAGCAATGGGGCGACAGGGGCGGCGGACTGAAGCTTTCTTT | CASSQAMGRQGRRTEAFF
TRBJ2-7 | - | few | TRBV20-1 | TGCAGTGCTCCCAGGACCTACGAGCAGTACTTC | CSAPRTYEQYF
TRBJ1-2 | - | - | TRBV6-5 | TGTGCCAGCAGTAACCGCGACCGAAAACCCTATGGCTACACCTTC | CASSNRDRKPYGYTF
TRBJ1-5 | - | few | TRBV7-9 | TGTGCCAGCAGCTTAGCAGGTAGTAGCAATCAGCCCCAGCATTTT | CASSLAGSSNQPQHF
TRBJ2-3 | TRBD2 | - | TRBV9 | TGTGCCAGCAGCGTTGGGACTAGCGGGAGCACAGATACGCAGTATTTT | CASSVGTSGSTDTQYF
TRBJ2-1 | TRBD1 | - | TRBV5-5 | TGTGCCGGCAGCTGGGGACAGGGGGCAAAAAATGAGCAGTTCTTC | CAGSWGQGAKNEQFF
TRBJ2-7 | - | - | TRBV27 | TGTGCCAGCAGTTCCCCGTTGGGAGGGACAGGCACCTACGAGCAGTACTTC | CASSSPLGGTGTYEQYF
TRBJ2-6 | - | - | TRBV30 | TGTGCCTGGAGTGTAGGTATCGGGTTTGGGGCCAACGTCCTGACTTTC | CAWSVGIGFGANVLTF
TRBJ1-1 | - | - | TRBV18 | TGTGCCAGCTCACCCTCTAGCGACACTGAAGCTTTCTTT | CASSPSSDTEAFF
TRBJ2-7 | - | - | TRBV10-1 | TGCGCCAGCAGTGAGTCCCGGGACGTATACAATTCCTACGAGCAGTACTTC | CASSESRDVYNSYEQYF
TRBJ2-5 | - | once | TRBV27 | TGTGCCAGCAGTTCCCGGGTGGGAGCGTGGTACTTC | CASSSRVGAWYF